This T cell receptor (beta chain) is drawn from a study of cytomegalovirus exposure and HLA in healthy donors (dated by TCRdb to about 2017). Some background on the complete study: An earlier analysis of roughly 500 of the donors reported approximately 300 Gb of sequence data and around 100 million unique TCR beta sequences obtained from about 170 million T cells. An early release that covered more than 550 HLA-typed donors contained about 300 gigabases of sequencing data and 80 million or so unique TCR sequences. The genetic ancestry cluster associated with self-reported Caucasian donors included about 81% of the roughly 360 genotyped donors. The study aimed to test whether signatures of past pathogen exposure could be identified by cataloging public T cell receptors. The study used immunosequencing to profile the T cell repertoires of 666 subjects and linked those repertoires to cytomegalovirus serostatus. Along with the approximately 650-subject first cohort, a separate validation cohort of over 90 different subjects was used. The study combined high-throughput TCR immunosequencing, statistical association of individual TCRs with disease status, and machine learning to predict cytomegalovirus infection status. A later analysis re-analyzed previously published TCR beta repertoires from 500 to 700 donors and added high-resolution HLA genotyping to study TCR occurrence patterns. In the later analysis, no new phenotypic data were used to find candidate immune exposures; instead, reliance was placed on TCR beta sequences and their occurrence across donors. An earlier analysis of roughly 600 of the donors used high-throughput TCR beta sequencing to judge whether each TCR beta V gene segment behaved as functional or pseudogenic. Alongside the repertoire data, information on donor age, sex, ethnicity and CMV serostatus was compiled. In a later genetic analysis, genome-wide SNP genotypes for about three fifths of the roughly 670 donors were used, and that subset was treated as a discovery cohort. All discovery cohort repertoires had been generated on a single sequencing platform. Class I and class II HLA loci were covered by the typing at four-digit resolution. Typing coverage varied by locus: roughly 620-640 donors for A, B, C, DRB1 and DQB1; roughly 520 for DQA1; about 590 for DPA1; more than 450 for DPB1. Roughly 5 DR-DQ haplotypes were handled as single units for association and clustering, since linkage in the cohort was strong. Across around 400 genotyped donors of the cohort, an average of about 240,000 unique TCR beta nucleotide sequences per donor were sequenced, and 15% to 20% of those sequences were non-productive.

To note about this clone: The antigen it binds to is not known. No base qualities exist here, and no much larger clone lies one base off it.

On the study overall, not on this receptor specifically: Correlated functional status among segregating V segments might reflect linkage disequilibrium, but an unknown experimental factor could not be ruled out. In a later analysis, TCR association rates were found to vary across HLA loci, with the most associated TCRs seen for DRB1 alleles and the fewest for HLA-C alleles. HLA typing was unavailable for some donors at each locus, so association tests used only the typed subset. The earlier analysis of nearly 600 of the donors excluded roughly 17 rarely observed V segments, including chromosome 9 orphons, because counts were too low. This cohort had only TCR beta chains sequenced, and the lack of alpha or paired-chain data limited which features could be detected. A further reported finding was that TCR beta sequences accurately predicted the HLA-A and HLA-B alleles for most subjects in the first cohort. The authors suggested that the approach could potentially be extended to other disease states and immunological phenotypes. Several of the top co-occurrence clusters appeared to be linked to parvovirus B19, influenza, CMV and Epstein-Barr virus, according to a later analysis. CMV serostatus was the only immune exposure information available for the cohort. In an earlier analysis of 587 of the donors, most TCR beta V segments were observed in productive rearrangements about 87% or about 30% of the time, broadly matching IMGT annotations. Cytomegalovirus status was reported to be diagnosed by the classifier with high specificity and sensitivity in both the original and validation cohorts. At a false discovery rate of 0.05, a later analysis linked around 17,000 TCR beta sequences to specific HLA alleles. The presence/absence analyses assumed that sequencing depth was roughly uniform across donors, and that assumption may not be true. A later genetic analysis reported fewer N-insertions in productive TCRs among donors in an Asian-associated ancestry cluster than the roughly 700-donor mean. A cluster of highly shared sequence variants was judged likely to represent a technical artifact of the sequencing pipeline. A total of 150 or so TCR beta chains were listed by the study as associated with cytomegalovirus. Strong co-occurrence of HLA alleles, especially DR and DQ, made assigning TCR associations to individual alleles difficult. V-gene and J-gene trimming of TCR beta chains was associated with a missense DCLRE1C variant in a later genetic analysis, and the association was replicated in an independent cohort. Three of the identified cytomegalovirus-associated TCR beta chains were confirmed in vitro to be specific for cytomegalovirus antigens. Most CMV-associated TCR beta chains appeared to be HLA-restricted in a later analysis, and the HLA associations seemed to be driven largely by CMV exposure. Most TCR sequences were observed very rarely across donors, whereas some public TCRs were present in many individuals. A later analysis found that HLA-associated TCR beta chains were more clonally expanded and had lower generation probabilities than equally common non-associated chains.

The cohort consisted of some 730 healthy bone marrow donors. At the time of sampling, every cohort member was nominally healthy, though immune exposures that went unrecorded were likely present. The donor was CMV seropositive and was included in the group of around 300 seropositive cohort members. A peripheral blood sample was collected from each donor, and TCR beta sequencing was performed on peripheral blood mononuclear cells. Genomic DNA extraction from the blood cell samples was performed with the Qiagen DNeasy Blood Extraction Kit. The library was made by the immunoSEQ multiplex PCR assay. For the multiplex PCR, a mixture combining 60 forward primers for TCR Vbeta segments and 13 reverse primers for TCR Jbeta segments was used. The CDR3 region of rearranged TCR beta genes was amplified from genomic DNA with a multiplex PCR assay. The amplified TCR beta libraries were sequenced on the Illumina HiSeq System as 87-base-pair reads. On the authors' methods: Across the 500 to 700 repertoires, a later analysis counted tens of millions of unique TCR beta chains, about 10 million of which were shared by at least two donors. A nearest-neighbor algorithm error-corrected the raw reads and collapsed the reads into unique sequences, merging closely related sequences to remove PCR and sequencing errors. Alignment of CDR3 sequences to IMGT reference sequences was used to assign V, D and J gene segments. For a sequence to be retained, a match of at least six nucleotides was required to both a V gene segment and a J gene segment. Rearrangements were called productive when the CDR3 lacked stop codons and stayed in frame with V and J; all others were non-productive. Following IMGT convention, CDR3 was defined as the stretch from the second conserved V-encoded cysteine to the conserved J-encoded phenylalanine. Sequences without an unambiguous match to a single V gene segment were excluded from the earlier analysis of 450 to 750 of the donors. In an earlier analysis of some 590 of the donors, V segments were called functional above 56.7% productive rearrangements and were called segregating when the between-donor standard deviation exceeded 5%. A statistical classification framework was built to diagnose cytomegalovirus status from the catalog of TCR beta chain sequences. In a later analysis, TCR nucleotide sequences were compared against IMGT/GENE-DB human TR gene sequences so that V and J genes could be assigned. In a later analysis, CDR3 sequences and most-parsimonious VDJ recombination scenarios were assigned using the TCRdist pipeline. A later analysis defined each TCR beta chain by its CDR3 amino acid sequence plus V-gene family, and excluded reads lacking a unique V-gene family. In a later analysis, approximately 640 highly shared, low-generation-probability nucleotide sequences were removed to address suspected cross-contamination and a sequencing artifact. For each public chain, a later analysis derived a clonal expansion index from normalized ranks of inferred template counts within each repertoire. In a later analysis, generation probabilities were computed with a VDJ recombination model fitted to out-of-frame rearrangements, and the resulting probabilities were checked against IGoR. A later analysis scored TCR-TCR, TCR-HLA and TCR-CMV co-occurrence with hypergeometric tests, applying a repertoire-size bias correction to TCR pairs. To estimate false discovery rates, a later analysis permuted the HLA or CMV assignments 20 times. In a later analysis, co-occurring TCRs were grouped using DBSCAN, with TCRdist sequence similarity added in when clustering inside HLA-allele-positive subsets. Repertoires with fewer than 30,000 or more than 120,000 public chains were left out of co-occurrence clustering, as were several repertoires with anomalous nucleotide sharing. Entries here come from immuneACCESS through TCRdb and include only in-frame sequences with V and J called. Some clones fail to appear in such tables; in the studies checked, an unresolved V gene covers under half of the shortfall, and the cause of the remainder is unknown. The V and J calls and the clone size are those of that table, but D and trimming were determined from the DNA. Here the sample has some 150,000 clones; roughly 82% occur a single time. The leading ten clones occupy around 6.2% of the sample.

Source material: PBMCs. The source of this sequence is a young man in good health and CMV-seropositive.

The DNA sequence reads TGTGCCATCAGCGCCGGGACAGGGTCCTACAATGAGCAGTTCTTC. Translated, this gives CAISAGTGSYNEQFF. The sequence is built from TRBV10-3 and TRBJ2-1; 9 of the junction bases match TRBD1. Reading the germline V gene gives CDR1 ENHRY and CDR2 SYGVKD. From V the trimming removes 6 bases and from J it removes 1 base, while the gene matches leave 4 bases of the junction unaccounted for. The CDR3, cysteine through phenylalanine, is 15 amino acids long. Kept here is only the CDR3 DNA, which spans 45 bases and is read in frame from base 1.